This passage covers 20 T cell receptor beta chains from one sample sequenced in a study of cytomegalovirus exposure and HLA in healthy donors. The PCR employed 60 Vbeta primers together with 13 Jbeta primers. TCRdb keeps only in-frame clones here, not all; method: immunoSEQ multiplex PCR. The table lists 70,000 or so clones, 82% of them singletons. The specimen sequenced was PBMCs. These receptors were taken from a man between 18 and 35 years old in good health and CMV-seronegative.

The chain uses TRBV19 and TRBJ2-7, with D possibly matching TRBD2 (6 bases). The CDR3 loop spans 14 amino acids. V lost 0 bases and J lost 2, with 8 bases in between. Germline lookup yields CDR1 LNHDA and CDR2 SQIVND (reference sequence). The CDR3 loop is CASSIEAGPYEQYF. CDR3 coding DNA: TGTGCCAGTAGTATAGAAGCGGGTCCCTACGAGCAGTACTTC.

CDR3 nucleotide sequence: TGTGCCAGCGGAGTGGAGGCGGGAGAGAACAATGAGCAGTTCTTC. Its translation is CASGVEAGENNEQFF. This chain uses TRBV6-4 with TRBJ2-1; TRBD2 agrees at 7 bases. The CDR3 is 15 residues long. Germline lookup yields CDR1 MRHNA and CDR2 SNTAGT. J gave up 5 bases and V 8 bases, and 12 bases lay outside the gene matches.

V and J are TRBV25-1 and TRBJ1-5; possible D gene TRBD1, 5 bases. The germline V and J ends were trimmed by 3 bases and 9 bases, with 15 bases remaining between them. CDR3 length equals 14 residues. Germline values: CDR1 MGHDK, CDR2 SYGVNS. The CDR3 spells CASSEAMRDAPQHF. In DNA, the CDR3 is TGTGCCAGCAGTGAGGCAATGCGGGACGCGCCCCAGCATTTT.

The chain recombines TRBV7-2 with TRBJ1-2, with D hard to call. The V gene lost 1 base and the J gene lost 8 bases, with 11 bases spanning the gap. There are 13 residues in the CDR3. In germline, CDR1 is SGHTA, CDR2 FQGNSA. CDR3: CASSLGGNSGYTF. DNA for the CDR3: TGTGCCAGCAGCTTAGGAGGGAATAGCGGCTACACCTTC. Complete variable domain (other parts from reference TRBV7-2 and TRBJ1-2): GAGVSQSPSNKVTEKGKDVELRCDPISGHTALYWYRQSLGQGLEFLIYFQGNSAPDKSGLPSDRFSAERTGGSVSTLTIQRTQQEDSAVYLCASSLGGNSGYTFGSGTRLTVV.

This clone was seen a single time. Here the CDR3 DNA reads TGCAGCGTTACGACAGGGGTCACTGAAGCTTTCTTT. This sequence encodes CSVTTGVTEAFF. The chain recombines TRBV29-1 with TRBJ1-1; 8 bases map to TRBD1. CDR3 size: 12 residues. The junction had 3 bases not matched to a gene; V was cut back by 5 bases and J by 4 bases. Per the germline V gene, CDR1 is SQVTM and CDR2 is ANQGSEA.

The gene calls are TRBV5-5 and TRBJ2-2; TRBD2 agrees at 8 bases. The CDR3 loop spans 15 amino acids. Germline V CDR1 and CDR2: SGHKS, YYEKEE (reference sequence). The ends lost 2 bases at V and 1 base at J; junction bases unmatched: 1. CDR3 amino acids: CASSFGGGNTGELFF. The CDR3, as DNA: TGTGCCAGCAGCTTCGGGGGGGGGAACACCGGGGAGCTGTTTTTT. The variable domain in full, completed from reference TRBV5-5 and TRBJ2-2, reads DAGVTQSPTHLIKTRGQQVTLRCSPISGHKSVSWYQQVLGQGPQFIFQYYEKEERGRGNFPDRFSARQFPNYSSELNVNALLLGDSALYLCASSFGGGNTGELFFGEGSRLTVL.

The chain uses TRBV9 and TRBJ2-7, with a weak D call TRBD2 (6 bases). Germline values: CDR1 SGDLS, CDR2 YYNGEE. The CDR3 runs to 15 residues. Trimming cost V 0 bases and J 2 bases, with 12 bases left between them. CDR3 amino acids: CASSVAGGSAYEQYF. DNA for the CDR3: TGTGCCAGCAGCGTAGCCGGGGGTAGCGCCTACGAGCAGTACTTC.

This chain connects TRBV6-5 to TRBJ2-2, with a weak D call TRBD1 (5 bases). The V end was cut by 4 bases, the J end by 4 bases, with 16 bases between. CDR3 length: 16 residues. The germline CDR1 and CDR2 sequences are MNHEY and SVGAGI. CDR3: CASSSHRTYGTGELFF. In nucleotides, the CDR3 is TGTGCCAGCAGTTCCCATAGGACATATGGCACCGGGGAGCTGTTTTTT.

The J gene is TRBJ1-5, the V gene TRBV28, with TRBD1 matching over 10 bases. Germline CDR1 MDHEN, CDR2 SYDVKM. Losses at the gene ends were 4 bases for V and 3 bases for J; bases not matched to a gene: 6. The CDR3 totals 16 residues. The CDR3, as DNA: TGTGCCAGCAGTTACTGGGACAGGGGCCCCAATCAGCCCCAGCATTTT. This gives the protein CASSYWDRGPNQPQHF.

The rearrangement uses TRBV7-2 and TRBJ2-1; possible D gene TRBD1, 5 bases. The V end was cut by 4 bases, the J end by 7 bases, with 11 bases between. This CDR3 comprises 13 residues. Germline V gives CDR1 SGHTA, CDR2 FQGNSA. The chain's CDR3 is CASSYTQGNEQFF. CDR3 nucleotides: TGTGCCAGCAGCTATACTCAGGGAAATGAGCAGTTCTTC.

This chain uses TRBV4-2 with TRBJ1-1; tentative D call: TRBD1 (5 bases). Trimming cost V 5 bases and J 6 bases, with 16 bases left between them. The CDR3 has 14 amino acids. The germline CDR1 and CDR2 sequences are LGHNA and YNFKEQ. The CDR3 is CASSLGEGEAEAFF. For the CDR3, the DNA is TGTGCCAGCAGCTTGGGTGAAGGGGAAGCTGAAGCTTTCTTT.

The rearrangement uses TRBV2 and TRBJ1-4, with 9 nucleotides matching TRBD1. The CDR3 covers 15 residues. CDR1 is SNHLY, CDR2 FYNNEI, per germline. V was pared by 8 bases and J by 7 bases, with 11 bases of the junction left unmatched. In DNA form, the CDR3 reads TGTGCCAGCGCAAAGGGGGACAGGGATAGTGAAAAACTGTTTTTT. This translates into CASAKGDRDSEKLFF.

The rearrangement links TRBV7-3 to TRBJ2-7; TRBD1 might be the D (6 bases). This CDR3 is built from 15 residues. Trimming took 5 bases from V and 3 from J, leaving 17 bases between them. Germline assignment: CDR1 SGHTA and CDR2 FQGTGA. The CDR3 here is CASSDWEGGNYEQYF. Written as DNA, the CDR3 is TGTGCCAGCAGCGACTGGGAAGGGGGAAACTACGAGCAGTACTTC. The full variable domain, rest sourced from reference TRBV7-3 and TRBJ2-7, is GAGVSQTPSNKVTEKGKYVELRCDPISGHTALYWYRQSLGQGPEFLIYFQGTGAADDSGLPNDRFFAVRPEGSVSTLKIQRTERGDSAVYLCASSDWEGGNYEQYFGPGTRLTVT.

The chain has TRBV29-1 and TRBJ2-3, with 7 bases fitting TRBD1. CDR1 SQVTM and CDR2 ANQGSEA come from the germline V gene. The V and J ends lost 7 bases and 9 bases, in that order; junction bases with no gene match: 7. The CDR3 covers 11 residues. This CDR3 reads CSAGQADTQYF. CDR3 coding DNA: TGCAGCGCCGGACAGGCCGACACGCAGTATTTT.

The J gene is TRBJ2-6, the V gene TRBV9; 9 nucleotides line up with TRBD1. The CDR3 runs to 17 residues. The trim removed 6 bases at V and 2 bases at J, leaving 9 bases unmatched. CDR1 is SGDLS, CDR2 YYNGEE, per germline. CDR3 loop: CASTNRGRSPGANVLTF. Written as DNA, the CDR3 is TGTGCCAGCACAAACAGGGGGCGATCTCCTGGGGCCAACGTCCTGACTTTC.

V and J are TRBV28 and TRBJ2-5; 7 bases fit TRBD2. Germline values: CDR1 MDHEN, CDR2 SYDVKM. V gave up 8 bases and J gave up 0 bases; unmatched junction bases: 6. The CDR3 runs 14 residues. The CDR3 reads CASRRGGYQETQYF. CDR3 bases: TGTGCCAGCCGGCGCGGGGGTTACCAAGAGACCCAGTACTTC.

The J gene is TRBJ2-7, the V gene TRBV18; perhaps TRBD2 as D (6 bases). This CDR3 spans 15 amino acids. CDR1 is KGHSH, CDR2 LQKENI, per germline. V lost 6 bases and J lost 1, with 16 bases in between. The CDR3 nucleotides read TGTGCCAGCTCGCAAGCGGGCAGGTTGTCCTACGAGCAGTACTTC. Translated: CASSQAGRLSYEQYF. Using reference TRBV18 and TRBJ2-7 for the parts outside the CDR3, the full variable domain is NAGVMQNPRHLVRRRGQEARLRCSPMKGHSHVYWYRQLPEEGLKFMVYLQKENIIDESGMPKERFSAEFPKEGPSILRIQQVVRGDSAAYFCASSQAGRLSYEQYFGPGTRLTVT.

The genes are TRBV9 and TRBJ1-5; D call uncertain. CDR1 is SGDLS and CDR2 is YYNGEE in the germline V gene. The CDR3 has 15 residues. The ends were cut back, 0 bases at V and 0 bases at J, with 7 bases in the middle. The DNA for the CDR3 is TGTGCCAGCAGCGTAGACGGGTTTAGCAATCAGCCCCAGCATTTT. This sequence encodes CASSVDGFSNQPQHF.

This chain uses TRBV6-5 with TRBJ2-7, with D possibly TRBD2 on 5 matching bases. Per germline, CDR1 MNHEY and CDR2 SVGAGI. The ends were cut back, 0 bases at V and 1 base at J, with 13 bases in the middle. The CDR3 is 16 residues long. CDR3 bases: TGTGCCAGCAGTTACTCGAGGGTGGCAGCGTCCTACGAGCAGTACTTC. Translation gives CASSYSRVAASYEQYF.

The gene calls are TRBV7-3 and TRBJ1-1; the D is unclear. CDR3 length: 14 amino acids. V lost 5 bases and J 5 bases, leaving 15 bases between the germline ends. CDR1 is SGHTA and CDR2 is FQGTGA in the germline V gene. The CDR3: CASSPGGRKTEAFF. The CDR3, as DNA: TGTGCCAGCAGCCCAGGCGGGCGTAAGACTGAAGCTTTCTTT.